Detailed here is one T cell receptor (beta chain). This clone's antigen is unknown. Base-call qualities are not available, and no considerably larger clone is one nucleotide away. These data are taken from a study of T cells in localized non-small cell lung cancer (dated by TCRdb to the early 2020s). Regarding the study in general: T cell repertoires of 200 to 300 early-stage NSCLC patients were analyzed, with tumors being compared against uninvolved tumor-adjacent lungs. The cohort consisted of approximately 240 treatment-naive NSCLC patients whose localized lung tumors had been resected. Of the NSCLC patients, roughly 130 were male and 107 were female, and the mean age was about 69 years. Study-wide findings and limitations: Uninvolved tumor-adjacent lung showed the highest T cell clonality, higher than tumor, which suggests more focused antigenic responses in the uninvolved tumor-adjacent lung. Because the study design was exploratory, TCR variables were selected using unadjusted p-values without false-discovery rate correction. Longer overall survival was associated with higher T cell density in blood, whereas shorter survival was associated with higher clonality in adjacent lung. Because multi-region sequencing of the tumors was not done, intratumor heterogeneity could not be ruled out. A median of approximately 62 of the top 100 tumor clones turned up in the paired uninvolved adjacent lung, and some 27 of those clones also ranked among the top 100 of that same adjacent lung.

At diagnosis, tumor, uninvolved tumor-adjacent lung and peripheral blood were collected and then preserved as a mix of FFPE and fresh-frozen material. Blood samples were analyzed as peripheral blood mononuclear cells for TCR repertoire profiling. TCR beta CDR3 regions were sequenced from DNA using the immunoSEQ Assay. The original methods were these. T cell density was computed as TCR beta template counts normalized to usable DNA estimated by amplifying housekeeping genes. Richness was estimated with the preseqR package, extrapolating to 400,000 templates for PBMC samples and 120,000 templates for tissue samples. Clonality was defined as one minus Pielou's evenness. Tissue-enriched TCRs were identified through differential abundance testing performed on productive amino-acid clonotypes, with a minimum total count of 5 and an alpha of 0.1. Repertoire overlap between compartments was quantified with the Jaccard Index and Morisita Overlap Index. GLIPH grouped TCR beta CDR3s together with public tetramer-defined viral CDR3s, and a viral motif had to include at least three viral sequences and show V-gene enrichment. Imported from immuneACCESS, the table was reduced by TCRdb to in-frame sequences with V and J called. These copies leave out some clones; in studies compared against another copy, an unresolved V gene accounts for under half, and the cause of the remainder is not known. The V and J calls and the clone size are those of that table, but D and trimming were determined from the DNA. For this sample there are around 17,000 clones; approximately 90% appear just once. Roughly 3.8% of the sample is taken by the ten largest.

From the cysteine through the phenylalanine, the CDR3 covers 14 amino acids. The entry retains the CDR3 DNA only, 42 bases that are in frame from base 1. V gives up 4 bases and J gives up 6 bases, and the segment between their germline ends measures 15 bases. CDR1 is given as SGDLS and CDR2 as YYNGEE, both from the germline V gene. The input for sequencing was peripheral blood, taken before any cancer treatment. This sequence uses TRBV9 and TRBJ2-3; TRBD2 could be the D gene, as 5 bases match. This clonotype was obtained from a male donor at least 60 years old with stage II squamous cell lung carcinoma. The CDR3 region has the sequence CASSPRGPRDTQYF. The sequenced DNA: TGTGCCAGCAGCCCTCGCGGGCCCAGGGATACGCAGTATTTT.